These 30 T cell receptor beta chains originate from one sample sequenced in a study of OX40 agonist ivuxolimab in advanced cancers. Sequencing used immunoSEQ multiplex PCR; TCRdb keeps in-frame clones, though not all of them. The profile shows roughly 8,100 clones, about 81% of them singletons. Sample: CD4+ or CD8+ T cells sorted from blood, taken in a trial of the OX40 agonist ivuxolimab. These TCRs come from an adult with an advanced solid tumor such as melanoma, head and neck, liver or kidney cancer.

V is TRBV27 and J is TRBJ2-2; 8 bases fit TRBD2. Germline V lookup: CDR1 MNHEY, CDR2 SMNVEV (reference sequence). The trim removed 6 bases at V and 6 bases at J, leaving 12 bases unmatched. There are 16 residues in the CDR3. The CDR3 is CASSPPGLGSSGELFF. CDR3 in DNA: TGTGCCAGCAGCCCGCCGGGACTAGGATCTTCCGGGGAGCTGTTTTTT.

The gene calls are TRBV6-5 and TRBJ2-7, with a weak D call TRBD1 (6 bases). The CDR3 is 15 amino acids. Germline CDR1 reads MNHEY; CDR2 reads SVGAGI. V was trimmed by 0 bases and J by 0 bases, leaving 9 bases between them. DNA for the CDR3: TGTGCCAGCAGTTACTCGGACAGTTCCTCCTACGAGCAGTACTTC. Residues: CASSYSDSSSYEQYF.

This sequence joins TRBV6-1 and TRBJ1-1; D not resolved. This CDR3 spans 12 amino acids. The germline gives CDR1 MNHNS, CDR2 SASEGT. Trimming took off 7 bases at V and 2 bases at J, with 8 bases between the two ends. CDR3 region: CASISGNTEAFF. The CDR3, as DNA: TGTGCCAGCATCTCTGGAAACACTGAAGCTTTCTTT.

In this sample, this clone turned up a few times. The V call is TRBV14, the J call TRBJ2-7, with 9 bases matching TRBD1. CDR3 length equals 16 residues. From germline, CDR1 is SGHDN and CDR2 FVKESK. The ends lost 1 base at V and 2 bases at J; junction bases unmatched: 6. In DNA, the CDR3 is TGTGCCAGCAGCCAAGTTGGGACAGGGAGGACCTACGAGCAGTACTTC. Its protein product is CASSQVGTGRTYEQYF.

V is TRBV27 and J is TRBJ2-3; TRBD2 matches 15 bases. J was trimmed by 6 bases and V by 0 bases; bases with no gene match: 7. Germline CDR1 MNHEY, CDR2 SMNVEV (reference sequence). The CDR3 runs to 18 residues. The CDR3 nucleotides are TGTGCCAGCAGTTTATCGGGGACTAGCGGGGGGTGCGGGGATACGCAGTATTTT. Its protein product is CASSLSGTSGGCGDTQYF.

The V gene is TRBV21-1, the J gene TRBJ1-5. TRBV21-1 is given as a pseudogene. CDR3 size: 15 residues. CDR3: CASSEPGLPDQPQHF. CDR3 DNA sequence: TGTGCCAGCAGCGAACCGGGACTACCTGATCAGCCCCAGCATTTT.

This chain joins TRBV13 and TRBJ2-1; D call uncertain. The CDR3 has 13 residues. The V end lost 0 bases, the J end lost 8 bases, and 8 bases lay between the germline ends. Germline CDR1 PRHDT, CDR2 FYEKMQ (reference sequence). CDR3 sequence (DNA): TGTGCCAGCAGCTTAGGGGCCCTTTATGAGCAGTTCTTC. It yields the protein CASSLGALYEQFF.

The chain couples TRBV5-6 to TRBJ1-1, with D hard to call. The germline V gene has CDR1 SGHDT and CDR2 YYEEEE. V lost 2 bases, J lost 1 base, and 3 bases lay in between. The CDR3 length is 12 residues. This CDR3 is CASSFTNTEAFF. The CDR3 bases are TGTGCCAGCAGCTTTACGAACACTGAAGCTTTCTTT.

The V gene is TRBV7-9, the J gene TRBJ2-4, with 10 bases identical to TRBD1. Germline CDR1 reads SEHNR; CDR2 reads FQNEAQ (reference sequence). V shed 10 bases, J shed 6 bases, and the junction held 9 bases outside the gene matches. CDR3 length: 14 residues. CDR3 nucleotide sequence: TGTGCCACCAGACATCGGGACAGGGGAAACATTCAGTACTTC. Amino acids: CATRHRDRGNIQYF.

The chain is built from TRBV27 and TRBJ2-1; D unclear. The V and J ends lost 2 bases and 3 bases respectively, with 8 bases between them. This CDR3 region has 14 residues. Germline V gives CDR1 MNHEY, CDR2 SMNVEV (reference sequence). In DNA form, the CDR3 reads TGTGCCAGCAGTTTAAGCCTAGACTACAATGAGCAGTTCTTC. Amino acid sequence: CASSLSLDYNEQFF.

V is TRBV2 and J is TRBJ1-1; D is undetermined. With 7 bases removed from V and 6 bases from J, the gap between germline ends came to 9 bases. Germline CDR1 is SNHLY and CDR2 is FYNNEI. This CDR3 contains 11 residues. CDR3 coding DNA: TGTGCCAGCAATCCCAGCCCTGAAGCTTTCTTT. Translating it yields CASNPSPEAFF. The entire variable domain, with the rest obtained from reference TRBV2 and TRBJ1-1, is as follows: EPEVTQTPSHQVTQMGQEVILRCVPISNHLYFYWYRQILGQKVEFLVSFYNNEISEKSEIFDDQFSVERPDGSNFTLKIRSTKLEDSAMYFCASNPSPEAFFGQGTRLTVV.

The chain recombines TRBV5-1 with TRBJ2-7; weak D call: TRBD1 (6 bases). This CDR3 contains 13 residues. Deletions cut 1 base from V and 3 bases from J, with 8 bases between. Germline-derived CDR1 and CDR2 are SGHRS and YFSETQ. The CDR3 loop is CASSLWTDYEQYF. CDR3 coding DNA: TGCGCCAGCAGCTTGTGGACAGACTACGAGCAGTACTTC.

This clone was seen a single time. The rearrangement uses TRBV7-9 and TRBJ2-4; 8 bases are a match to TRBD2. The CDR3 runs to 15 residues. Germline assignment: CDR1 SEHNR and CDR2 FQNEAQ (reference sequence). The V segment lost 5 bases and the J segment 3 bases; nucleotides outside the gene matches: 6. CDR3 loop: CASSPTGGSKNIQYF. CDR3 in DNA: TGTGCCAGCAGCCCCACGGGAGGGAGCAAAAACATTCAGTACTTC.

The chain joins TRBV19 to TRBJ2-3; TRBD2 matches 9 bases. Germline V CDR1 and CDR2: LNHDA, SQIVND (reference sequence). The CDR3 totals 16 residues. Germline trimming cut 4 bases from V and 0 bases from J; bases unmatched to any gene: 5. CDR3: CASSSLTSGSTDTQYF. Written as DNA, the CDR3 is TGTGCCAGTAGTAGCCTGACTAGCGGAAGCACAGATACGCAGTATTTT.

This clone was recorded a few times. The rearrangement joins TRBV29-1 to TRBJ1-2; maybe TRBD1 (6 bases). Germline V gene lookup returns CDR1 SQVTM and CDR2 ANQGSEA. Trimming removed 7 bases at V and 3 bases at J, with 15 bases between. CDR3 size: 13 residues. The CDR3 loop reads CSARTEFDYGYTF. The CDR3 DNA is TGCAGCGCCCGGACAGAGTTTGACTATGGCTACACCTTC.

The V and J genes are TRBV5-6 and TRBJ2-7, with TRBD1 identical over 10 bases. Trimming at V came to 4 bases and at J to 2 bases, leaving 3 bases not matched to a gene. Germline CDR1 is SGHDT and CDR2 is YYEEEE. The CDR3 is 14 residues long. The CDR3 DNA reads as TGTGCCAGCAGCCAGGGACAGGGGCCCTACGAGCAGTACTTC. This codes for CASSQGQGPYEQYF.

The J gene is TRBJ2-7, the V gene TRBV7-9, with D possibly being TRBD2 (5 bases). CDR1 and CDR2 from the germline V gene are SEHNR and FQNEAQ (reference sequence). The CDR3 consists of 12 residues. V was cut by 8 bases and J by 0 bases, with 8 bases left in between. CDR3 in amino acids: CASGSVSYEQYF. The CDR3 DNA reads as TGTGCCAGCGGGAGCGTCTCCTACGAGCAGTACTTC.

The V and J genes are TRBV21-1 and TRBJ2-1; the table's TRBD1 call for D was not verified on the DNA. TRBV21-1 represents a pseudogene. The CDR3 sequence is 13 residues long. CDR3 DNA: TGTGCCAGCACCAAAAGGGGCTACAATGAGCAGTTCTTC. Translating it yields CASTKRGYNEQFF.

The J gene is TRBJ2-7, the V gene TRBV7-3; no clear D. V shed 2 bases and J shed 12 bases, with 8 bases lying between them. The germline CDR1 and CDR2 sequences are SGHTA and FQGTGA. The CDR3 totals 10 residues. CDR3 sequence: CASSLYLAYF. The DNA for the CDR3 is TGTGCCAGCAGCTTATACCTCGCGTACTTC.

The J gene is TRBJ1-5, the V gene TRBV2, with D uncertain. This CDR3 is built from 12 residues. Germline loops: CDR1 SNHLY, CDR2 FYNNEI. Trimming took 11 bases from V and 2 from J, leaving 10 bases between them. The CDR3 nucleotides read TGTGCCTGCAAGGCCGGCAATCAGCCCCAGCATTTT. Its protein product is CACKAGNQPQHF.

The J gene is TRBJ2-1, the V gene TRBV7-9; D possibly corresponds to TRBD2 (6 bases). In germline, CDR1 is SEHNR, CDR2 FQNEAQ (reference sequence). Trimming took 1 base from V and 8 from J, leaving 12 bases between them. This CDR3 region has 14 residues. The CDR3 DNA sequence: TGTGCCAGCAGCTTAGAGACTAGATTTGATGAGCAGTTCTTC. Protein product: CASSLETRFDEQFF.

The V call is TRBV5-3, the J call TRBJ1-5; the D is unclear. TRBV5-3 is an open reading frame, and its role is uncertain. V lost 2 bases and J lost 4, with 7 bases in between. This CDR3 region has 13 residues. The CDR3 protein is CARSFFRNQPQHF. CDR3 nucleotides: TGTGCCAGAAGCTTTTTTAGGAATCAGCCCCAGCATTTT.

This chain connects TRBV27 to TRBJ2-5; possibly TRBD2 for D (5 bases). Trimming removed 2 bases from V and 7 bases from J, with 11 bases in between. In germline, CDR1 is MNHEY, CDR2 SMNVEV (reference sequence). The CDR3 is 13 amino acids. CDR3: CASSLVEGGTQYF. For the CDR3, the DNA is TGTGCCAGCAGTTTAGTGGAAGGAGGGACCCAGTACTTC.

The chain employs TRBV6-1 and TRBJ1-2; 7 positions match TRBD1. V shed 8 bases and J 5 bases; nucleotides not matched to a gene: 14. Per the germline V gene, CDR1 is MNHNS and CDR2 is SASEGT. This CDR3 spans 15 amino acids. CDR3 DNA: TGTGCCAGCCGCGGGCTTAAAGACAGGGATTATGGCTACACCTTC. It is translated as CASRGLKDRDYGYTF.

The chain couples TRBV29-1 to TRBJ1-2; weak D call: TRBD1 (5 bases). Germline V gene lookup returns CDR1 SQVTM and CDR2 ANQGSEA. Between the trimmed V and J ends, which lost 1 base and 3 bases, there was a span of 9 bases. CDR3 length: 13 residues. As DNA, the CDR3 is TGCAGCGTTGAAGGCCAGACAGACTATGGCTACACCTTC. Its protein product is CSVEGQTDYGYTF.

On this clone: Other DNA sequences in the same sample also yield this CDR3. V and J are TRBV27 and TRBJ2-7; TRBD1 or TRBD2 may be the D gene (5 bases each). CDR1 and CDR2 (germline): MNHEY, SMNVEV (reference sequence). V dropped 3 bases and J dropped 1 base, with 10 bases sitting between them. The CDR3 covers 14 residues. As DNA, the CDR3 is TGTGCCAGCAGTTTGGGGGTGGGGTCCTACGAGCAGTACTTC. Its translation: CASSLGVGSYEQYF.

Details on this clone: Germline is not matched at one junction end, which may reflect a read error. The chain joins TRBV5-4 to TRBJ2-1, with a possible D match to TRBD1 (5 bases). Germline CDR1 and CDR2: SGHNT and YYREEE (reference sequence). The CDR3 consists of 18 residues. CDR3 residues: CASSQETREFGSYNEQFF. The CDR3 nucleotides are TGCGCCAGCAGCCAAGAAACCAGGGAATTCGGCTCCTACAATGAGCAGTTCTTC.

The chain is built from TRBV6-5 and TRBJ2-5; D gene unclear. The V gene lost 5 bases and the J gene lost 2 bases, with 12 bases spanning the gap. CDR1 is MNHEY, CDR2 SVGAGI, per germline. There are 14 residues in the CDR3. The CDR3 coding sequence is TGTGCCAGCAGTGCCAGACGGGCTCAAGAGACCCAGTACTTC. It is translated as CASSARRAQETQYF.

The chain joins TRBV6-1 to TRBJ2-3, with 12 nucleotides matching TRBD1. J gave up 4 bases and V 1 base, and 6 bases lay outside the gene matches. The CDR3 sequence is 17 residues long. Germline lookup yields CDR1 MNHNS and CDR2 SASEGT. The CDR3 DNA is TGTGCCAGCAGTGAAGTCCCCGGGACAGGGGGCGCAGATACGCAGTATTTT. The encoded protein is CASSEVPGTGGADTQYF.

This rearrangement joins TRBV5-1 to TRBJ1-5; D remains ambiguous. The V end was cut by 4 bases, the J end by 6 bases, with 17 bases between. Germline V gene data show CDR1 as SGHRS and CDR2 as YFSETQ. The CDR3 runs to 15 residues. The CDR3 nucleotides read TGCGCCAGCAGCCCACAAGACGGGTCTTCTCAGCCCCAGCATTTT. This encodes CASSPQDGSSQPQHF.